The 25 T cell receptor beta chains presented below share a single source sample, sequenced in a study of blood T cell repertoires in COVID-19. Profiled with immunoSEQ multiplex PCR; TCRdb holds only in-frame clones, not every one. The table lists roughly 200,000 clones, roughly 80% of them singletons, with less than 5.5% in the top ten. The material sequenced was peripheral blood. These receptors were collected from a man in his fifties with active or convalescent COVID-19.

This sequence joins TRBV28 and TRBJ1-1; 9 bases align to TRBD1. Per germline, CDR1 MDHEN and CDR2 SYDVKM. The CDR3 has 15 residues. The V segment lost 5 bases and the J segment 3 bases; nucleotides outside the gene matches: 7. The CDR3 sequence: CASSTQGALDTEAFF. CDR3 coding DNA: TGTGCCAGCAGTACACAGGGGGCGTTGGACACTGAAGCTTTCTTT.

This chain joins TRBV9 and TRBJ1-4; a possible D gene is TRBD1 (5 bases). CDR1 and CDR2 from the germline V gene are SGDLS and YYNGEE. This CDR3 contains 14 residues. V lost 4 bases and J 8 bases, leaving 15 bases between the germline ends. CDR3 sequence (DNA): TGTGCCAGCAGCCCTTGGGGGGTTGGGGAAAAACTGTTTTTT. Its translation is CASSPWGVGEKLFF.

The chain couples TRBV6-5 to TRBJ1-3, with TRBD1 matching 10 bases. Germline CDR1 and CDR2: MNHEY and SVGAGI. This CDR3 spans 15 amino acids. The junction had 6 bases not matched to a gene; V was cut back by 6 bases and J by 4 bases. This CDR3 is CASRSWTGGGNTIYF. The DNA for the CDR3 is TGTGCCAGCAGATCTTGGACAGGGGGAGGAAACACCATATATTTT.

The rearrangement links TRBV9 to TRBJ2-3, with 8 positions matching TRBD1. Germline loops: CDR1 SGDLS, CDR2 YYNGEE. V lost 4 bases and J lost 2; bases outside the gene matches: 9. CDR3 size: 16 residues. The CDR3 nucleotides are TGTGCCAGCAGCCTCCGACAGGGGCGATCCACAGATACGCAGTATTTT. This encodes CASSLRQGRSTDTQYF. Full variable domain (outside the CDR3, taken from reference TRBV9 and TRBJ2-3): DSGVTQTPKHLITATGQRVTLRCSPRSGDLSVYWYQQSLDQGLQFLIQYYNGEERAKGNILERFSAQQFPDLHSELNLSSLELGDSALYFCASSLRQGRSTDTQYFGPGTRLTVL.

The chain joins TRBV2 to TRBJ2-7; the D gene is possibly TRBD1 (6 bases). Trimming took off 8 bases at V and 0 bases at J, with 11 bases between the two ends. Germline CDR1 SNHLY, CDR2 FYNNEI. This CDR3 spans 13 amino acids. CDR3 sequence: CASGRTASYEQYF. CDR3 coding DNA: TGTGCCAGCGGTCGGACAGCCTCCTACGAGCAGTACTTC. The full variable domain, completed using reference TRBV2 and TRBJ2-7, is EPEVTQTPSHQVTQMGQEVILRCVPISNHLYFYWYRQILGQKVEFLVSFYNNEISEKSEIFDDQFSVERPDGSNFTLKIRSTKLEDSAMYFCASGRTASYEQYFGPGTRLTVT.

The chain recombines TRBV28 with TRBJ1-2; D is possibly TRBD1 (6 bases). The CDR3 runs 15 residues. The germline CDR1 and CDR2 sequences are MDHEN and SYDVKM. Trimming took off 3 bases at V and 8 bases at J, with 19 bases between the two ends. The CDR3 sequence: CASSFRGAGTGGYTF. DNA of the CDR3: TGTGCCAGCAGTTTTCGGGGGGCAGGGACCGGAGGCTACACCTTC.

V usage is TRBV9 and J usage is TRBJ2-1; 11 bases line up with TRBD2. Trimming at V came to 4 bases and at J to 5 bases, leaving 11 bases not matched to a gene. The CDR3 contains 17 residues. The V gene's germline CDR1 is SGDLS and CDR2 YYNGEE. The CDR3 DNA reads TGTGCCAGCAGCCTCCTAGGGTCTAGCGGGGGGCACAATGAGCAGTTCTTC. Translated, it gives CASSLLGSSGGHNEQFF.

This chain connects TRBV3-1 (or the pseudogene TRBV3-2) to TRBJ2-7; 7 nucleotides line up with TRBD2. The germline V gene has CDR1 LGHDT and CDR2 YNNKEL (reference sequence). CDR3 length: 15 residues. Trimming took 3 bases from V and 3 from J; bases not matched to a gene: 8. CDR3: CASSHPGGIVYEQYF. Here the CDR3 DNA reads TGTGCCAGCAGCCACCCGGGGGGAATCGTCTACGAGCAGTACTTC.

The J gene is TRBJ1-2, the V gene TRBV5-5; D possibly corresponds to TRBD1 (6 bases). This CDR3 comprises 14 residues. V dropped 5 bases and J dropped 4 bases, with 15 bases sitting between them. CDR1 SGHKS and CDR2 YYEKEE come from the germline V gene (reference sequence). The CDR3: CASRTTGIPYGYTF. In nucleotides, the CDR3 is TGTGCCAGCAGGACCACAGGGATCCCCTATGGCTACACCTTC.

Only a few counts were recorded for this clone. The chain uses TRBV30 and TRBJ1-4; D perhaps matches TRBD1 (6 bases). The germline V and J ends were trimmed by 4 bases and 10 bases, with 19 bases remaining between them. The CDR3 runs to 14 residues. Germline lookup yields CDR1 GTSNPN and CDR2 SVGIG (reference sequence). DNA for the CDR3: TGTGCCTGGACCAAGACAGGACGCCAACCAAAACTGTTTTTT. Residues: CAWTKTGRQPKLFF.

This chain links TRBV30 with TRBJ2-1; 12 nucleotides agree with TRBD2. The CDR3 runs to 15 residues. Germline V CDR1 and CDR2: GTSNPN, SVGIG (reference sequence). V lost 0 bases to trimming and J lost 10 bases; unmatched junction nucleotides: 7. CDR3: CAWSVASGGDVEQFF. DNA for the CDR3: TGTGCCTGGAGTGTGGCTAGCGGGGGGGACGTCGAGCAGTTCTTC.

The genes are TRBV4-1 and TRBJ2-7; D is perhaps TRBD1 (6 bases). Germline loops: CDR1 MGHRA, CDR2 YSYEKL. With 0 bases removed from V and 2 bases from J, the gap between germline ends came to 14 bases. CDR3 length: 16 residues. CDR3 amino acids: CASSQDGGSFTYEQYF. In nucleotides, the CDR3 is TGCGCCAGCAGCCAAGATGGGGGCAGTTTCACCTACGAGCAGTACTTC.

The chain uses TRBV5-4 and TRBJ2-2; 7 bases are shared with TRBD2. CDR1 is SGHNT, CDR2 YYREEE, per germline (reference sequence). CDR3 size: 17 residues. J lost 2 bases, V lost 3 bases, and 10 bases had no gene match. CDR3 nucleotide sequence: TGTGCCAGCAGCTACCTTGCTAGCGGATTCAACACCGGGGAGCTGTTTTTT. Translated: CASSYLASGFNTGELFF. The variable domain in full, with the rest retrieved from reference TRBV5-4 and TRBJ2-2, is ETGVTQSPTHLIKTRGQQVTLRCSSQSGHNTVSWYQQALGQGPQFIFQYYREEENGRGNFPPRFSGLQFPNYSSELNVNALELDDSALYLCASSYLASGFNTGELFFGEGSRLTVL.

The J gene is TRBJ1-3, the V gene TRBV5-1; D is uncertain. V gave up 4 bases and J gave up 4 bases, with 15 bases separating them. The germline gives CDR1 SGHRS, CDR2 YFSETQ. This CDR3 contains 15 residues. The DNA for the CDR3 is TGCGCCAGCAGCCCGAAGGTGGGAGCGGGAAACACCATATATTTT. Amino acids: CASSPKVGAGNTIYF.

This clone was detected once. J is TRBJ1-2 and V is TRBV5-1, with 9 bases that match TRBD1. Germline-derived CDR1 and CDR2 are SGHRS and YFSETQ. The CDR3 spans 14 residues. Trimming removed 4 bases from V and 8 bases from J; junction bases left unmatched: 9. The CDR3 nucleotides are TGCGCCAGCAGCGGCGGACAGGGGACGGGAGGCTACACCTTC. Translation gives CASSGGQGTGGYTF.

Only a few counts were recorded for this clone. J is TRBJ2-3 and V is TRBV5-8; D possibly corresponds to TRBD2 (7 bases). The CDR3 runs to 15 residues. Germline V lookup: CDR1 SGHTS, CDR2 YDEGEE. V lost 4 bases, J lost 1 base, and 13 bases lay in between. The chain's CDR3 is CASSPGGLRTDTQYF. The CDR3 bases are TGTGCCAGCAGCCCCGGGGGGCTTCGCACAGATACGCAGTATTTT. The full variable domain, its missing parts supplied by reference TRBV5-8 and TRBJ2-3, is EAGVTQSPTHLIKTRGQQATLRCSPISGHTSVYWYQQALGLGLQFLLWYDEGEERNRGNFPPRFSGRQFPNYSSELNVNALELEDSALYLCASSPGGLRTDTQYFGPGTRLTVL.

There are a few counts of this clone. V and J are TRBV18 and TRBJ2-3; TRBD2 matches 7 bases. The CDR3 is made up of 15 amino acids. Trimming took 1 base from V and 1 from J; bases not matched to a gene: 2. CDR1 and CDR2 from the germline V gene are KGHSH and LQKENI. CDR3 region: CASSPLSGGTDTQYF. The CDR3 coding sequence is TGTGCCAGCTCACCACTAAGCGGGGGCACAGATACGCAGTATTTT.

This clone was counted once. The chain's CDR3 is CASSQERQGDNEKLFF. The CDR3 DNA reads TGTGCCAGCAGCCAAGAACGCCAGGGGGATAATGAAAAACTGTTTTTT. This rearrangement joins TRBV4-2 to TRBJ1-4, with TRBD1 matching 7 bases. The CDR3 spans 16 residues. The germline gives CDR1 LGHNA, CDR2 YNFKEQ. The trim removed 0 bases at V and 4 bases at J, leaving 5 bases unmatched.

On this clone itself: The germline gene is not matched at one end of the junction; a read error may be the cause. The chain has TRBV12-3 or TRBV12-4 and TRBJ1-2; D ambiguous. CDR3 length equals 11 residues. The CDR3 nucleotides are TGTGCCAGCAGTTTACGCTATCGCTACACCTTC. Its protein product is CASSLRYRYTF.

V usage is TRBV28 and J usage is TRBJ2-2; TRBD2 is a possible D gene (6 bases). The CDR3 has 16 residues. V was cut by 4 bases and J by 6 bases, with 18 bases left in between. Germline V gene data show CDR1 as MDHEN and CDR2 as SYDVKM. The CDR3 sequence: CASSSREINGAGELFF. CDR3 DNA sequence: TGTGCCAGCAGTTCCCGGGAGATAAATGGCGCCGGGGAGCTGTTTTTT.

J is TRBJ2-3 and V is TRBV9; D possibly corresponds to TRBD2 (6 bases). The CDR3 is 14 amino acids. Per germline, CDR1 SGDLS and CDR2 YYNGEE. V lost 1 base to trimming and J lost 6 bases, with 12 bases between them. DNA of the CDR3: TGTGCCAGCAGCGTATTTAGCCGGGAGGATACGCAGTATTTT. Translated, it gives CASSVFSREDTQYF. Full variable domain (outside the CDR3, taken from reference TRBV9 and TRBJ2-3): DSGVTQTPKHLITATGQRVTLRCSPRSGDLSVYWYQQSLDQGLQFLIQYYNGEERAKGNILERFSAQQFPDLHSELNLSSLELGDSALYFCASSVFSREDTQYFGPGTRLTVL.

This sequence joins TRBV2 and TRBJ1-2; the D gene is possibly TRBD1 (6 bases). This CDR3 is 15 amino acids long. The ends were cut back, 6 bases at V and 6 bases at J, with 20 bases in the middle. Germline V gene data show CDR1 as SNHLY and CDR2 as FYNNEI. The CDR3 loop is CASSLDRPPRDGYTF. As DNA, the CDR3 is TGTGCCAGCAGCCTCGACAGGCCGCCAAGGGATGGCTACACCTTC.

This clone appeared many times. The chain couples TRBV11-2 to TRBJ1-6; D might be TRBD1 (6 bases). This CDR3 spans 17 amino acids. The V and J ends lost 1 base and 0 bases respectively, with 10 bases between them. CDR1 SGHAT and CDR2 FQNNGV come from the germline V gene. The CDR3 DNA reads as TGTGCCAGCAGCTTAGCTGACAGGAGCTCCTATAATTCACCCCTCCACTTT. Amino acids: CASSLADRSSYNSPLHF.

V gene TRBV6-5 combines with J gene TRBJ2-1, with 9 bases fitting TRBD1. The germline V gene has CDR1 MNHEY and CDR2 SVGAGI. The CDR3 runs 14 residues. Unmatched junction bases numbered 2, after V lost 5 bases and J lost 3 bases. The CDR3 reads CASSRDRVYNEQFF. CDR3 sequence (DNA): TGTGCCAGCAGTCGGGACAGGGTCTACAATGAGCAGTTCTTC.

This sequence joins TRBV19 and TRBJ2-2, with D uncertain. Trimming left V 4 bases short and J 6 bases short, with 9 bases between. CDR3 length equals 13 residues. Germline CDR1 LNHDA, CDR2 SQIVND (reference sequence). The CDR3 loop reads CASSSRIAGELFF. The DNA of the CDR3 is TGTGCCAGTAGTAGCAGGATAGCCGGGGAGCTGTTTTTT.